The 5 T cell receptor beta chains below were found in one sample sequenced in a study of T cell repertoires in cytomegalovirus infection. TCRdb independently ran MiXCR on the reads; one entry per CDR3 protein. The sample shows about 920,000 distinct CDR3 sequences, 31% of them seen only once. These TCRs are of unknown antigen specificity. Source: cultured CD8+ T cells from PBMCs, taken from culture after CMV antigen stimulation. The receptor set was obtained from a human donor in good health (CMV status not recorded). Some clones in this sample may be carry-over from other donors' samples.

This chain links TRBV27 with TRBJ1-2; D not certain. The CDR3 extends over 16 amino acids. The germline V gene has CDR1 MNHEY and CDR2 SMNVEV (reference sequence). V lost 2 bases and J 5 bases, leaving 18 bases between the germline ends. CDR3: CASSLRPSRMDYGYTF. DNA for the CDR3: TGTGCCAGCAGTTTAAGACCCTCAAGGATGGATTATGGCTACACCTTC.

The gene calls are TRBV6-2 or TRBV6-3 and TRBJ2-1; no clear D gene. There are 16 residues in the CDR3. Germline V gene sequence: CDR1 MNHEY, CDR2 SVGEGT. Trimming left V 0 bases short and J 1 base short, with 10 bases between. This chain's CDR3 is CASSYSAVMSYNEQFF. CDR3 DNA: TGTGCCAGCAGTTACTCGGCAGTGATGTCCTACAATGAGCAGTTCTTC.

This clonotype was counted a few times. J is TRBJ2-1 and V is TRBV6-6; the D gene could be TRBD1 or TRBD2 (5 bases each). The CDR3 sequence is 15 residues long. Deletions cut 6 bases from V and 6 bases from J, with 18 bases between. Germline V gives CDR1 MNHNY, CDR2 SVGAGI (reference sequence). CDR3 DNA sequence: TGTGCCAGCAGGAGGCCGGGGACCCTTACCAATGAGCAGTTCTTC. Encoded protein: CASRRPGTLTNEQFF.

This chain links TRBV9 with TRBJ1-2; possible D gene TRBD1, 5 bases. Trimming removed 4 bases at V and 4 bases at J, with 14 bases between. This CDR3 contains 14 residues. Germline assignment: CDR1 SGDLS and CDR2 YYNGEE. The CDR3: CASSHPGTAYGYTF. For the CDR3, the DNA is TGTGCCAGCAGCCACCCTGGGACGGCCTATGGCTACACCTTC. Together with reference TRBV9 and TRBJ1-2, the CDR3 gives the full variable domain: DSGVTQTPKHLITATGQRVTLRCSPRSGDLSVYWYQQSLDQGLQFLIQYYNGEERAKGNILERFSAQQFPDLHSELNLSSLELGDSALYFCASSHPGTAYGYTFGSGTRLTVV.

This chain joins TRBV10-2 and TRBJ2-1, with 8 bases aligning to TRBD1. The CDR3 runs to 21 residues. From germline, CDR1 is WSHSY and CDR2 SAAADI. The V and J ends lost 4 bases and 0 bases, in that order; junction bases with no gene match: 20. CDR3 nucleotides: TGCGCCAGCAGTGGATCGCTCATAGAGACAGGGGATTACCCCTCCTACAATGAGCAGTTCTTC. Its protein is CASSGSLIETGDYPSYNEQFF.